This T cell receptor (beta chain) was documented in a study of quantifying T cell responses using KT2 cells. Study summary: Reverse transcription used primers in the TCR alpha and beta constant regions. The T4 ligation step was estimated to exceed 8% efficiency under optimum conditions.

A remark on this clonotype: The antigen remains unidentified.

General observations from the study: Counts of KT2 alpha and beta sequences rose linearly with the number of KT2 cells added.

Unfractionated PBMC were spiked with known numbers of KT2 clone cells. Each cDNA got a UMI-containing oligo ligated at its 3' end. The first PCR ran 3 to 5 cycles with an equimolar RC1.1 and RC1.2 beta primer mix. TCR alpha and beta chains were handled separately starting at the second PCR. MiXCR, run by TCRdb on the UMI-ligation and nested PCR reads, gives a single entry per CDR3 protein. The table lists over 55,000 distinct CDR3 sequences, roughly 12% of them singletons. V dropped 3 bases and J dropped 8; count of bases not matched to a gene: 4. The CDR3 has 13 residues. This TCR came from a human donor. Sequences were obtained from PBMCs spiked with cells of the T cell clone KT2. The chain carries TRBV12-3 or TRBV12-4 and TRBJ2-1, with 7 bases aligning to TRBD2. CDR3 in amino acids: CASSLGGYDEQFF. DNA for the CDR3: TGTGCCAGCAGTTTGGGGGGGTATGATGAGCAGTTCTTC.